A single T cell receptor beta chain is shown here with its context. The antigen remains undetermined. Each CDR3 protein is one row after TCRdb ran MiXCR on the 5' RACE reads. The table includes approximately 550,000 distinct CDR3 sequences, roughly 12% detected once. The data were taken from a study of CD8 T cells in ankylosing spondylitis. CDR3 length equals 15 residues. Germline V lookup: CDR1 SGDLS, CDR2 YYNGEE. With 3 bases removed from V and 2 bases from J, the gap between germline ends came to 14 bases. Study results and limitations: Characteristic, it appeared, of ankylosing spondylitis blood was a TCR beta motif of fewer than 10 highly homologous variants. As for the disease-linked clones, they showed a CD8+ phenotype and occurred at relatively low frequencies in peripheral blood.

The sample was blood, either unsorted or a sorted T cell fraction (not recorded which). This sequence was found in a male donor with ankylosing spondylitis. The V and J genes are TRBV9 and TRBJ1-2; D gene unclear. DNA for the CDR3: TGTGCCAGCAGCGCCCCCGTACATTTCAACTATGGCTACACCTTC. It yields the protein CASSAPVHFNYGYTF.